This T cell receptor beta chain was retrieved from a study of blood T cell dynamics during melanoma immunotherapy. Time point: pre-treatment baseline. Response was assessed by RECIST 1.1 at 12 weeks, except a couple of rapid progressors. Clones were sequenced by immunoSEQ multiplex PCR, and TCRdb holds only the in-frame ones, with some missing. The table includes about 13,000 clones, around nine tenths detected once. The ends were cut back, 8 bases at V and 8 bases at J, with 12 bases in the middle. The CDR3 sequence is 12 residues long. Germline CDR1 is MGHDK and CDR2 is SYGVNS. The rearrangement links TRBV25-1 to TRBJ2-2, with D unresolved. This sequence was found in a human donor with melanoma. The material sequenced was blood, taken from a patient treated with checkpoint blockade. The CDR3 sequence is CASERSAGELFF. The CDR3 nucleotides read TGTGCCAGCGAAAGGTCCGCAGGGGAGCTGTTTTTT.